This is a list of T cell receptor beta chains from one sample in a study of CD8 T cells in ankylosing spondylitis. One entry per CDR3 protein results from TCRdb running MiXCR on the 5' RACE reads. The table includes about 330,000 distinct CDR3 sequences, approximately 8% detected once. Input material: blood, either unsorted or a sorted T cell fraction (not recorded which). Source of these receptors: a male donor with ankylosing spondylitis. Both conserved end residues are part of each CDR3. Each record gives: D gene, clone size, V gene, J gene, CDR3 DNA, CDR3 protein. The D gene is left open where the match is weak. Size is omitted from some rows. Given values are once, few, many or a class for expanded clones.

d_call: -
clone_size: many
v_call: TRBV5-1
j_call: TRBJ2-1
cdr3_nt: TGCGCCAGCAGCTTTTCGAGCCAAGAGAATGAGCAGTTCTTC
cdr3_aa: CASSFSSQENEQFF

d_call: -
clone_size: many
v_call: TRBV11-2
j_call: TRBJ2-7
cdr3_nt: TGTGCCAGCAGCGTGGACAGAAGCGACTCCTACGAGCAGTACTTC
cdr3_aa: CASSVDRSDSYEQYF

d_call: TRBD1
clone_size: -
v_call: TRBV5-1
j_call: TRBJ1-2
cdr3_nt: TGCGCCAGCAGCAAGACAGGGGGCGGTGGATATGGCTACACCTTC
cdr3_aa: CASSKTGGGGYGYTF

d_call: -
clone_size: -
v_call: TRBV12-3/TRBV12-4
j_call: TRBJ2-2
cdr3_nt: TGTGCCAGCAGTGCACAGGACACCTCCACCGGGGAGCTGTTTTTT
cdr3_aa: CASSAQDTSTGELFF

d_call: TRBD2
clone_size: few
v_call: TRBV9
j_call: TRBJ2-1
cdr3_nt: TGTGCCAGCAGCCATTATCTCGGCGGGGGATGGAATGAGCAGTTCTTC
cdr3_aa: CASSHYLGGGWNEQFF

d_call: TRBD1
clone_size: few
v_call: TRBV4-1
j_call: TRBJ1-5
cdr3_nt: TGCGCCAGCAGCGAAGCCGGGACAGGGGGTACTCGGCCCCAGCATTTT
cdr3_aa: CASSEAGTGGTRPQHF

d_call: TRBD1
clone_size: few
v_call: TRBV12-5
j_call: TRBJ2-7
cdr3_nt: TGTGCTAGTGGTTTGGGACAGGGTGTAAACGAGCAGTACTTC
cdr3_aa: CASGLGQGVNEQYF

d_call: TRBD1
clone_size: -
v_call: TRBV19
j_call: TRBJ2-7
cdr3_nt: TGTGCCAGTAGTCCGCAAAGACAGGGCTACGAGCAGTACTTC
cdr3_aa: CASSPQRQGYEQYF

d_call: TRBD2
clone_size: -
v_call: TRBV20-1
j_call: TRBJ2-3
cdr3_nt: TGCAGTGCTGGCGGGGGTGGCACAGATACGCAGTATTTT
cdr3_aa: CSAGGGGTDTQYF

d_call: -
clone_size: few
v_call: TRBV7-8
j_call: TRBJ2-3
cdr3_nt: TGTGCCAGCAGCTTAGATATGCGCGGGGCTAATGGAGATACGCAGTATTTT
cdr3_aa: CASSLDMRGANGDTQYF

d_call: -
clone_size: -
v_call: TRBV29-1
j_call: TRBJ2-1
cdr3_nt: TGCAGCGTTGAAAAGGGGAGCTACAATGAGCAGTTCTTC
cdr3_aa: CSVEKGSYNEQFF

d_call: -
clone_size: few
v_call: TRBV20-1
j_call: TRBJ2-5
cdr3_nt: TGCAGTGCTAGAGGCCCTAGAAGACAAGAGACCCAGTACTTC
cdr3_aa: CSARGPRRQETQYF

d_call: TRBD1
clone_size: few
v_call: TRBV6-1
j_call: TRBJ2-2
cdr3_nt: TGTGCCAGCAGTGAAAGGGGACAGTCGAACACCGGGGAGCTGTTTTTT
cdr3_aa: CASSERGQSNTGELFF

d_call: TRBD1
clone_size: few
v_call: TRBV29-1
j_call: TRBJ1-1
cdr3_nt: TGCAGCGCCCGACAGGGTATCGCCGAAGCTTTCTTT
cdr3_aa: CSARQGIAEAFF

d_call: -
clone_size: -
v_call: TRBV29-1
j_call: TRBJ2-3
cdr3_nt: TGCAGCGTTGAAGGAGTCAGGGGGGTCACAGATACGCAGTATTTT
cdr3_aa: CSVEGVRGVTDTQYF

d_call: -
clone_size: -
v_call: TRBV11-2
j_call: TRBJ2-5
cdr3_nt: TGTGCCAGCAGCTTAATACAGCCTCAAGAGACCCAGTACTTC
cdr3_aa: CASSLIQPQETQYF

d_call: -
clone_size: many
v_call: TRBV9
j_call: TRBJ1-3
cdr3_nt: TGTGCCAGCAGCGCCGGGACCTCTGGAAACACCATATATTTT
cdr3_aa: CASSAGTSGNTIYF

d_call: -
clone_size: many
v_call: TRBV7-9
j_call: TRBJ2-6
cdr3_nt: TGTGCCAGCACCGTGGGAGGACACTCTGGGGCCAACGTCCTGACTTTC
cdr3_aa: CASTVGGHSGANVLTF

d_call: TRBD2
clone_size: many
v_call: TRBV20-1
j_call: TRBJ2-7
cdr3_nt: TGCAGTGCTAGAGATAGCGGGTCCTACGAGCAGTACTTC
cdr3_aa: CSARDSGSYEQYF

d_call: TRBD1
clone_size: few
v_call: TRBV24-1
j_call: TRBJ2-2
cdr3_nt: TGTGCCACCAGTGACGACAGGGGGCAAGGCACCGGGGAGCTGTTTTTT
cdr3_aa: CATSDDRGQGTGELFF

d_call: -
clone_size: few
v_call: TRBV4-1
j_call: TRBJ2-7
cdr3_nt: TGCGCCAGCAGCCAAGAAGTAGCCAGAAGATCCTACGAGCAGTACTTC
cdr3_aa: CASSQEVARRSYEQYF

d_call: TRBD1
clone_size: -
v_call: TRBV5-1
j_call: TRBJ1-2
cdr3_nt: TGCGCCAGCAGCTCCCGGGACAGGTGGGATGGCTACACCTTC
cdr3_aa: CASSSRDRWDGYTF

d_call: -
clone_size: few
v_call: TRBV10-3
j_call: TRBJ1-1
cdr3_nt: TGTGCCATCAGTGGCGGGTTGACGGGGAACACTGAAGCTTTCTTT
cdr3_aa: CAISGGLTGNTEAFF

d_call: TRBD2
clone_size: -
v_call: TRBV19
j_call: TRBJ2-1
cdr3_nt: TGTGCCAGTACCAACGGGGGGGCCAAGAGCTCCTACAATGAGCAGTTCTTC
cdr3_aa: CASTNGGAKSSYNEQFF

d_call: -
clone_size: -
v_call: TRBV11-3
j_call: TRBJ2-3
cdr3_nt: TGTGCCAGCAGCTTAGGATTCTCAGATACGCAGTATTTT
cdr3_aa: CASSLGFSDTQYF

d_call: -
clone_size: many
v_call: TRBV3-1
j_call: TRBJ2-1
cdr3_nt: TGTGCCAGCAGCCATGATCTTTTACAGGGACCCTACAATGAGCAGTTCTTC
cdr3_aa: CASSHDLLQGPYNEQFF

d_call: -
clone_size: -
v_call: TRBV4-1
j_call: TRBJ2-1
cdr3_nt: TGCGCCAGCAGCCAAGAGGGACCCTTAGAGCAGTTCTTC
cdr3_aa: CASSQEGPLEQFF

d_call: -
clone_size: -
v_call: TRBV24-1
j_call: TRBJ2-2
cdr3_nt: TGTGCCACCAGTGATGCCTCCCTGGGGGGAAACACCGGGGAGCTGTTTTTT
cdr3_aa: CATSDASLGGNTGELFF

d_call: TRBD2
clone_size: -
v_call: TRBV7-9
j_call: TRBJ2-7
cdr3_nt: TGTGCCAGCAGCTTAGCGATGGCTAGCGGGCCTTCCTACGAGCAGTACTTC
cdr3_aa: CASSLAMASGPSYEQYF

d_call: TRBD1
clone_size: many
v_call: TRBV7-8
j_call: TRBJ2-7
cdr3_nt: TGTGCCAGCAGCGCAGGACAGGGGGGTCCCTCTTACGAGCAGTACTTC
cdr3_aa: CASSAGQGGPSYEQYF

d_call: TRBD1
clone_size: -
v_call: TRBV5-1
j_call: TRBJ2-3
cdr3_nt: TGCGCCAGCAGCTGGACAGGGAACACAGATACGCAGTATTTT
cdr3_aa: CASSWTGNTDTQYF

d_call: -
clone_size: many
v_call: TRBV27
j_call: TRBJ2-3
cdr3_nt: TGTGCCAGCAGTTCCCGGGTTACGCAGTATTTT
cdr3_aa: CASSSRVTQYF

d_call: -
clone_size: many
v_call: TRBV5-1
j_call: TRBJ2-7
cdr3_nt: TGCGCCAGCAGCTTTGGGACTTACGAGCAGTACTTC
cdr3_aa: CASSFGTYEQYF

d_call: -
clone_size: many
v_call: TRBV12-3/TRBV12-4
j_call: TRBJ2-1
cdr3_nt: TGTGCCAGCAGGTCTGGCGTTGCCTACAATGAGCAGTTCTTC
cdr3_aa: CASRSGVAYNEQFF

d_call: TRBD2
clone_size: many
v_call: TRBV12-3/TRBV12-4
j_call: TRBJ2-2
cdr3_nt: TGTGCCAGCAGTTGGCGGGAGACCGGGGAGCTGTTTTTT
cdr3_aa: CASSWRETGELFF

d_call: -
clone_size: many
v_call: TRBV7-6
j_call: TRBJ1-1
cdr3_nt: TGTGCCAGCAGCTTAGACAGCAACACTGAAGCTTTCTTT
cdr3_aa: CASSLDSNTEAFF

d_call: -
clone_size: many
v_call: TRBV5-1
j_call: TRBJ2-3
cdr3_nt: TGCGCCAGCAGCTTGTTGGGAGGCGCAGATACGCAGTATTTT
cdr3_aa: CASSLLGGADTQYF

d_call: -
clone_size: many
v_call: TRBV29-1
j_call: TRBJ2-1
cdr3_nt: TGCAGCGTTGCAGGGAGATCCTACAATGAGCAGTTCTTC
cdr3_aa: CSVAGRSYNEQFF

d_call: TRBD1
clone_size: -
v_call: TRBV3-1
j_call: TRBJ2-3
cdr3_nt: TGTGCCAGCAGCCAAGACGTGACAGGGGATGAGGGTACGCAGTATTTT
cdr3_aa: CASSQDVTGDEGTQYF

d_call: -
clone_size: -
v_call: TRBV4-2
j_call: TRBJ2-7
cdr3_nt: TGTGCCAGCAGCCAAGAGGGTATCGGCTACGAGCAGTACTTC
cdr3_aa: CASSQEGIGYEQYF

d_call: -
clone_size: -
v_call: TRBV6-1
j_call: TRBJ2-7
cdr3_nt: TGTGCCAGCAACCCCGGGACCCCCTACGAGCAGTACTTC
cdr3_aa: CASNPGTPYEQYF

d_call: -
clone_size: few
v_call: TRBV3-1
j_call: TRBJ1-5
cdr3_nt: TGTGCCAGCAGCCTCGGACAGAACAATCAGCCCCAGCATTTT
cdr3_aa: CASSLGQNNQPQHF

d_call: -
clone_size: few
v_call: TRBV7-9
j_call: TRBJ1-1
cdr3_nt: TGTGCCAGCAGCTTGGGACGGTTTAGGGGCACTGAAGCTTTCTTT
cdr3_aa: CASSLGRFRGTEAFF

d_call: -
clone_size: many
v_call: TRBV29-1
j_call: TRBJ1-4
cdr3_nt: TGCAGCGTTGTGAAGGATGAAAAACTGTTTTTT
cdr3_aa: CSVVKDEKLFF

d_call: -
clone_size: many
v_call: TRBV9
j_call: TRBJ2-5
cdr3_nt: TGTGCCAGCAGCGTAGCTGGGTACGGAGAGACCCAGTACTTC
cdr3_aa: CASSVAGYGETQYF